Below, 6 T cell receptor beta chains from the same sample are listed, as sequenced in a study of blood T cell repertoires in COVID-19. Libraries were prepared by immunoSEQ multiplex PCR; TCRdb keeps only in-frame clonotypes and omits some of them. The sample includes about 270,000 clones, around 86% of them seen just once. Sequenced material: peripheral blood. These receptors were collected from a woman in her sixties who had recovered from COVID-19.

This chain connects TRBV7-6 to TRBJ2-6, with D possibly matching TRBD1 (6 bases). The CDR3 consists of 16 residues. The germline V gene encodes CDR1 SGHVS and CDR2 FNYEAQ. V dropped 5 bases and J dropped 4 bases, with 15 bases sitting between them. CDR3 amino acids: CASSIPTGVGANVLTF. CDR3 bases: TGTGCCAGCAGCATCCCGACAGGCGTAGGGGCCAACGTCCTGACTTTC.

The V call is TRBV28, the J call TRBJ2-1; TRBD2 matches 12 bases. Germline CDR1 is MDHEN and CDR2 is SYDVKM. CDR3 size: 15 residues. Trimming took 6 bases from V and 9 from J; bases not matched to a gene: 9. This CDR3 is CASRLELAGGIEQFF. The CDR3, as DNA: TGTGCCAGCAGATTGGAACTAGCGGGGGGTATTGAGCAGTTCTTC.

Many counts were recorded for this clone. At one boundary the junction diverges from the germline segment, which might be a read error. J is TRBJ2-7 and V is TRBV7-2, with 16 bases identical to TRBD2. Germline assignment: CDR1 SGHTA and CDR2 FQGNSA. The CDR3 is 13 residues long. The CDR3 loop is CASSGTSGGALLF. In DNA, the CDR3 is TGTGCCAGCAGCGGGACTAGCGGGGGGGCCCTCCTCTTC.

This rearrangement joins TRBV5-8 to TRBJ1-5; D is uncertain. The CDR3 has 17 residues. Germline V gene data show CDR1 as SGHTS and CDR2 as YDEGEE. V lost 0 bases to trimming and J lost 0 bases, with 13 bases between them. The DNA of the CDR3 is TGTGCCAGCAGCTTGGAATGGGGAGGAGGTAGCAATCAGCCCCAGCATTTT. Protein: CASSLEWGGGSNQPQHF.

The chain recombines TRBV3-1 (or the pseudogene TRBV3-2) with TRBJ2-7, with a weak D call TRBD1 (6 bases). CDR3 length equals 14 residues. The V end lost 1 base, the J end lost 2 bases, and 9 bases lay between the germline ends. The V gene's germline CDR1 is LGHDT and CDR2 YNNKEL (reference sequence). CDR3 DNA: TGTGCCAGCAGCCAAGCGCAGGGGCCCTACGAGCAGTACTTC. Translated, it gives CASSQAQGPYEQYF.

This clone showed up just once. The rearrangement joins TRBV6-5 to TRBJ2-1; 11 bases align to TRBD2. J lost 10 bases, V lost 0 bases, and 8 bases had no gene match. Germline V gene lookup returns CDR1 MNHEY and CDR2 SVGAGI. The CDR3 totals 16 residues. Here the CDR3 reads CASSYSTSGAFREQFF. CDR3 bases: TGTGCCAGCAGTTACTCGACTAGCGGGGCTTTTCGGGAGCAGTTCTTC.